Listed here are 21 T cell receptor beta chains from one sample, sequenced in a study of blood T cells in healthy people across ages. Using a J-beta primer mix together with a sample-barcoded 5' primer, a second PCR was run for roughly 6 to 12 cycles. MiXCR, run by TCRdb on the 5' RACE reads, gives a single entry per CDR3 protein. This sample has around 1.5 million distinct CDR3 sequences; approximately 59% occur once, and the top ten carry about 6.7%. The material sequenced was blood. These receptors were obtained from a man aged 18-30 years in good health.

V usage is TRBV7-9 and J usage is TRBJ2-1; perhaps TRBD1 as D (5 bases). The germline CDR1 and CDR2 sequences are SEHNR and FQNEAQ (reference sequence). The CDR3 is 15 residues long. V was trimmed by 5 bases and J by 9 bases, leaving 20 bases between them. In DNA form, the CDR3 reads TGTGCCAGCAGCCACCTTGCGTCAGGCCAGGGTGAGCAGTTCTTC. Its translation: CASSHLASGQGEQFF.

This clonotype has more than one count but fewer than ten. The J gene is TRBJ1-1, the V gene TRBV7-8; 7 positions agree with TRBD1. Germline assignment: CDR1 SGHVS and CDR2 FQNEAQ. The CDR3 is 13 residues long. The junction had 7 bases not matched to a gene; V was cut back by 5 bases and J by 7 bases. CDR3 sequence (DNA): TGTGCCAGCAGCACTGGGACAGTCGGTGAAGCTTTCTTT. It is translated as CASSTGTVGEAFF.

The genes are TRBV11-2 and TRBJ2-4, with 11 bases lining up with TRBD1. The germline CDR1 and CDR2 sequences are SGHAT and FQNNGV. This CDR3 has 16 amino acids. The junction had 7 bases not matched to a gene; V was cut back by 4 bases and J by 5 bases. CDR3 nucleotide sequence: TGTGCCAGCAGCTGGAACCTGGGACAGGGGGAAAACATTCAGTACTTC. This translates into CASSWNLGQGENIQYF.

This clonotype has more than one count but fewer than ten. The V and J genes are TRBV20-1 and TRBJ1-2, with 7 bases aligning to TRBD1. V was clipped by 6 bases and J by 6 bases; unmatched bases: 7. The CDR3 has 12 residues. Germline values: CDR1 DFQATT, CDR2 SNEGSKA (reference sequence). CDR3 sequence: CSAARDSNGYTF. In nucleotides, the CDR3 is TGCAGTGCCGCGCGGGACAGTAATGGCTACACCTTC.

The rearrangement uses TRBV6-6 and TRBJ1-2, with 10 bases matching TRBD1. V was clipped by 4 bases and J by 8 bases; unmatched bases: 7. The CDR3 runs to 14 residues. Germline lookup yields CDR1 MNHNY and CDR2 SVGAGI (reference sequence). Here the CDR3 reads CASSFPDRGEGYTF. As DNA, the CDR3 is TGTGCCAGCAGTTTTCCGGACAGGGGGGAAGGCTACACCTTC.

J is TRBJ2-3 and V is TRBV9; no reliable D call. Germline CDR1 reads SGDLS; CDR2 reads YYNGEE. Trimming cost V 3 bases and J 2 bases, with 7 bases left between them. There are 13 residues in the CDR3. The CDR3 DNA is TGTGCCAGCAGCGGATGGAACACAGATACGCAGTATTTT. Its protein is CASSGWNTDTQYF.

The chain carries TRBV5-5 and TRBJ2-1; 8 bases are shared with TRBD2. V shed 3 bases, J shed 7 bases, and the junction held 9 bases outside the gene matches. Germline CDR1 reads SGHKS; CDR2 reads YYEKEE (reference sequence). The CDR3 spans 15 residues. This CDR3 is CASSWRGLVGNEQFF. CDR3 nucleotide sequence: TGTGCCAGCAGCTGGAGGGGACTAGTGGGGAATGAGCAGTTCTTC. Variable domain in full (rest from reference TRBV5-5 and TRBJ2-1): DAGVTQSPTHLIKTRGQQVTLRCSPISGHKSVSWYQQVLGQGPQFIFQYYEKEERGRGNFPDRFSARQFPNYSSELNVNALLLGDSALYLCASSWRGLVGNEQFFGPGTRLTVL.

The chain has TRBV20-1 and TRBJ2-1; D ambiguous. Trimming took off 1 base at V and 6 bases at J, with 25 bases between the two ends. From germline, CDR1 is DFQATT and CDR2 SNEGSKA (reference sequence). The CDR3 covers 18 residues. The CDR3 protein is CSARGWAQSKTGGNEQFF. CDR3 nucleotide sequence: TGCAGTGCTAGAGGATGGGCTCAGTCTAAAACGGGTGGCAATGAGCAGTTCTTC.

This chain connects TRBV9 to TRBJ2-6; 7 bases match TRBD1. Germline V CDR1 and CDR2: SGDLS, YYNGEE. The CDR3 runs to 16 residues. V lost 2 bases and J lost 0; bases outside the gene matches: 2. CDR3 sequence: CASSVYRGSGANVLTF. DNA of the CDR3: TGTGCCAGCAGCGTCTACAGGGGCTCTGGGGCCAACGTCCTGACTTTC.

The chain recombines TRBV7-2 with TRBJ2-3; D could derive from TRBD1 or TRBD2 (5 bases each). The V and J ends lost 1 base and 1 base respectively, with 9 bases between them. Germline V gives CDR1 SGHTA, CDR2 FQGNSA. CDR3 length equals 15 residues. CDR3 sequence (DNA): TGTGCCAGCAGCTTAGGGGGGATTGGCACAGATACGCAGTATTTT. It yields the protein CASSLGGIGTDTQYF.

The chain employs TRBV20-1 and TRBJ1-2, with D perhaps TRBD1 (6 bases). Germline loops: CDR1 DFQATT, CDR2 SNEGSKA (reference sequence). The ends were cut back, 2 bases at V and 1 base at J, with 14 bases in the middle. The CDR3 consists of 15 residues. Written as DNA, the CDR3 is TGCAGTGCTAGAAAGAGGGCAGGGGTTAACTATGGCTACACCTTC. This codes for CSARKRAGVNYGYTF.

The chain couples TRBV12-3 or TRBV12-4 to TRBJ2-5; D is unresolved. The length of the CDR3 is 16 residues. Trimming shortened V by 5 bases and J by 5 bases, and 21 bases separated the two germline ends. CDR3 sequence reads: CASSIEWTASPETQYF. As DNA, the CDR3 is TGTGCCAGCAGTATAGAATGGACGGCCTCGCCCGAGACCCAGTACTTC.

This clonotype has just a few counts. V and J are TRBV29-1 and TRBJ2-1; TRBD2 matches at 14 bases. V was pared by 5 bases and J by 0 bases, with 9 bases of the junction left unmatched. Germline assignment: CDR1 SQVTM and CDR2 ANQGSEA. CDR3 length: 18 amino acids. CDR3 coding DNA: TGCAGCGTTTCGGGACTAGCGGGGGCAAGCAGCTCCTACAATGAGCAGTTCTTC. The encoded protein is CSVSGLAGASSSYNEQFF.

This clonotype was detected once. This chain joins TRBV6-1 and TRBJ1-2; 8 nucleotides agree with TRBD1. Germline V gives CDR1 MNHNS, CDR2 SASEGT. This CDR3 has 17 amino acids. Trimming removed 3 bases from V and 4 bases from J; junction bases left unmatched: 13. CDR3 in DNA: TGTGCCAGCAGTGACCGGACAGGGCCAAAAGGCTTCTATGGCTACACCTTC. It translates to CASSDRTGPKGFYGYTF.

The J gene is TRBJ2-2, the V gene TRBV9; unclear D gene. This CDR3 comprises 14 residues. The V gene lost 3 bases and the J gene lost 4 bases, with 10 bases spanning the gap. Germline V lookup: CDR1 SGDLS, CDR2 YYNGEE. CDR3 DNA sequence: TGTGCCAGCAGCGCCCTGCCAGGCACCGGGGAGCTGTTTTTT. Translating it yields CASSALPGTGELFF.

The rearrangement joins TRBV15 to TRBJ2-1; 9 nucleotides match TRBD2. Germline CDR1 is LNHNV and CDR2 is YYDKDF (reference sequence). J gave up 8 bases and V 3 bases, and 14 bases lay outside the gene matches. The CDR3 sequence is 17 residues long. The CDR3 nucleotides read TGTGCCACCAGCAGCCTTGGCGGGAGGGCCGTCGGGGATGAGCAGTTCTTC. Residues: CATSSLGGRAVGDEQFF.

The CDR3: CASWLNPGTEQYF. In DNA form, the CDR3 reads TGCGCCAGCTGGCTGAACCCGGGGACCGAGCAGTACTTC. V gene TRBV5-1 combines with J gene TRBJ2-4; D may correspond to TRBD1 or TRBD2 (5 bases each). The tail of the sequence fits TRBJ2-7 better, so the J call may be wrong. The length of the CDR3 is 13 residues. The V gene's germline CDR1 is SGHRS and CDR2 YFSETQ.

This clonotype was detected only a few times. The chain has TRBV3-1 and TRBJ2-1; 8 nucleotides line up with TRBD2. The CDR3 has 17 residues. V trimming: 1 base; J trimming: 3 bases; junction bases outside the gene matches: 8. CDR1 LGHDT and CDR2 YNNKEL come from the germline V gene (reference sequence). This chain's CDR3 is CASSQVERGSVYNEQFF. Written as DNA, the CDR3 is TGTGCCAGCAGCCAAGTCGAGCGGGGGTCCGTCTACAATGAGCAGTTCTTC.

The chain is built from TRBV28 and TRBJ2-1; D unclear. This CDR3 has 15 amino acids. Trimming took 7 bases from V and 5 from J, leaving 18 bases between them. CDR1 is MDHEN and CDR2 is SYDVKM in the germline V gene. The CDR3 DNA reads TGTGCCAGCACCCCGCATGGACCATCAAACAATGAGCAGTTCTTC. This sequence encodes CASTPHGPSNNEQFF.

This rearrangement joins TRBV5-1 to TRBJ2-7; TRBD1 matches 12 bases. Looked up from germline, CDR1 is SGHRS and CDR2 is YFSETQ. This CDR3 contains 15 residues. V dropped 4 bases and J dropped 3; count of bases not matched to a gene: 5. The CDR3 DNA is TGCGCCAGCAGCATCGGGACAGGGGGCAGCTACGAGCAGTACTTC. Protein sequence: CASSIGTGGSYEQYF.

The V and J genes are TRBV20-1 and TRBJ1-1, with unresolved D. Germline CDR1 and CDR2: DFQATT and SNEGSKA (reference sequence). The length of the CDR3 is 14 residues. The V and J ends lost 3 bases and 1 base respectively, with 12 bases between them. CDR3 in DNA: TGCAGTGCTAGCTTAGGACCACCGAACACTGAAGCTTTCTTT. It codes for CSASLGPPNTEAFF.